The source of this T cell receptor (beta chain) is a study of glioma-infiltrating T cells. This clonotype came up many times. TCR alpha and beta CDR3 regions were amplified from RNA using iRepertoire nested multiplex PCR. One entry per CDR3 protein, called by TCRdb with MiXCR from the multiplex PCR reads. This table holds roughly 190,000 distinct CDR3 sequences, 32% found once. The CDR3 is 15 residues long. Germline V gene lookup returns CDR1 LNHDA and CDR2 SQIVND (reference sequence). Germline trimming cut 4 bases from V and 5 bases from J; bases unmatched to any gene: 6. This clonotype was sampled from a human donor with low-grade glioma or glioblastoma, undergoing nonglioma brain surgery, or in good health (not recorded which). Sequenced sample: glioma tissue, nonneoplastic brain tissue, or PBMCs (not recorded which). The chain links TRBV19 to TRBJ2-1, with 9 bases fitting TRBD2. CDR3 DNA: TGTGCCAGTAGTAAGGGACTAGCATATAACAATGAGCAGTTCTTC. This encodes CASSKGLAYNNEQFF.